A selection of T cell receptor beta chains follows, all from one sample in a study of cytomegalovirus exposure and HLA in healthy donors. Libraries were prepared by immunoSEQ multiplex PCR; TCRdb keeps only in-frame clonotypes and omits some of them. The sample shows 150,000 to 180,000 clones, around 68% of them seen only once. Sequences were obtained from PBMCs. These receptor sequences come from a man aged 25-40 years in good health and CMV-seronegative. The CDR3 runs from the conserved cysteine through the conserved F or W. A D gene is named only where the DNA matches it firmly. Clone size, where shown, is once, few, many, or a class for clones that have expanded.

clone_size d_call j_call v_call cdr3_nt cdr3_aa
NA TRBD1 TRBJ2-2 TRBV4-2 TGTGCCAGCAGCCAAGGGCTAGGGGGCTACCGTTACACCGGGGAGCTGTTTTTT CASSQGLGGYRYTGELFF
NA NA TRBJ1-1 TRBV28 TGTGCCAGCAGCCAACAGGGTTGTGAAGCTTTCTTT CASSQQGCEAFF
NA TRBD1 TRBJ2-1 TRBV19 TGTGCCAGTAGTATACAGGGGGTCGACAATGAGCAGTTCTTC CASSIQGVDNEQFF
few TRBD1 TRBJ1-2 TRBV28 TGTGCCAGCAGTCTTTTAGACGGGACAGGGAATGGCTACACCTTC CASSLLDGTGNGYTF
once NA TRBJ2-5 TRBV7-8 TGTGCCAGCAGCTTAGCGGTGGGCTCAGAGACCCAGTACTTC CASSLAVGSETQYF
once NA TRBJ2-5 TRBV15 TGTGCCACCAGCCTTTCTAGGACACGGGGGTTGGAGACCCAGTACTTC CATSLSRTRGLETQYF
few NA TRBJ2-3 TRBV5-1 TGCGCCAGCAGCTTGCGGGGGGCGGGAACAGATACGCAGTATTTT CASSLRGAGTDTQYF
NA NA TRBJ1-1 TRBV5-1 TGCGCCAGCAGCCCACAGGAGGGCATGAACACTGAAGCTTTCTTT CASSPQEGMNTEAFF
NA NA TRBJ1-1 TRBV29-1 TGCAGCGCCCGACAGATGAACACTGAAGCTTTCTTT CSARQMNTEAFF
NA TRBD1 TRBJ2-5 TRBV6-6 TGTGCCAGCGGAGGGACAGGGAGAGAGCAGTACTTC CASGGTGREQYF
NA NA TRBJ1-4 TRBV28 TGTGCCAGCAGTTTTGAGGGTGGAGGTGAAAAACTGTTTTTT CASSFEGGGEKLFF
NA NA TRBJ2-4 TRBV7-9 TGTGCCAGCAGCTTAGTTGGGCAAAACATTCAGTACTTC CASSLVGQNIQYF
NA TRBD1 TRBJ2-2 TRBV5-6 TGTGCCAGCAGCCGCTCCCCGACAGGGGGAAACACCGGGGAGCTGTTTTTT CASSRSPTGGNTGELFF
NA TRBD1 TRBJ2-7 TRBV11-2 TGTGCCAGCGCAGACAGGGGGAGCTCCTACGAGCAGTACTTC CASADRGSSYEQYF
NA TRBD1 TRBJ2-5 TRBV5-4 TGTGCCAGCAGCTTACAGGGGGCGGGAGAGACCCAGTACTTC CASSLQGAGETQYF
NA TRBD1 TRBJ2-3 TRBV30 TGTGCCTGGAGGGACAGGGGCAGCACAGATACGCAGTATTTT CAWRDRGSTDTQYF
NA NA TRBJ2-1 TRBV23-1 TGCGCCAGCAGCAAGACAGCCTCCAATGAGCAGTTCTTC CASSKTASNEQFF
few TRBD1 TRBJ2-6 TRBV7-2 TGTGCCAGCAGCTCCTTGGGGACAGTGAATTCTGGGGCCAACGTCCTGACTTTC CASSSLGTVNSGANVLTF
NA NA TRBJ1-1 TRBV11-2 TGTGCCAGCAGCCACACCAACACCAACACTGAAGCTTTCTTT CASSHTNTNTEAFF
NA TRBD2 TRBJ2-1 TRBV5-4 TGTGCCAGCAGCTTGACGGCGGGGGGGCGGTACAATGAGCAGTTCTTC CASSLTAGGRYNEQFF
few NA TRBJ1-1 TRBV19 TGTGCCACCTCACCCCGTCGTACTTTGAACACTGAAGCTTTCTTT CATSPRRTLNTEAFF
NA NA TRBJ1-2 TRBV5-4 TGTGCCAGCAGCTCCGAGGCCGGGGATGGCTACACCTTC CASSSEAGDGYTF
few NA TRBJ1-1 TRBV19 TGTGCCAGTATTGAGGGCACTGAAGCTTTCTTT CASIEGTEAFF